The T cell receptor beta chain under discussion was sequenced for a study of ipilimumab plus nivolumab after autologous stem cell transplantation. Clones were sequenced by immunoSEQ multiplex PCR, and TCRdb holds only the in-frame ones, with some missing. The sample contains some 45,000 clones, 70% to 90% of which appear only once. Trimming removed 3 bases from V and 5 bases from J, with 9 bases in between. The CDR3 length is 12 residues. CDR1 SGHRS and CDR2 YFSETQ come from the germline V gene. The sample here was PBMCs, taken in a trial of ipilimumab plus nivolumab as post-transplant consolidation. This chain connects TRBV5-1 to TRBJ2-7; D perhaps matches TRBD1 (5 bases). The TCR sequence derives from a male donor with multiple myeloma. CDR3 nucleotides: TGCGCCAGCAGCTGGCAGGGAAACGAGCAGTACTTC. It codes for CASSWQGNEQYF. Full variable domain (missing parts from reference TRBV5-1 and TRBJ2-7): KAGVTQTPRYLIKTRGQQVTLSCSPISGHRSVSWYQQTPGQGLQFLFEYFSETQRNKGNFPGRFSGRQFSNSRSEMNVSTLELGDSALYLCASSWQGNEQYFGPGTRLTVT.